The 5 T cell receptor beta chains listed next were all sequenced from one sample in a study of beta chain features in type 1 diabetes. General observations from the study: Type 1 diabetes patients had TCRB CDR3s that were shorter (moderately but significantly so) in all four CD4+ subsets.

For these TCRs, the target antigens are not known. TCRB transcripts that were expressed got sequenced, as all of the isolated RNA had been reverse transcribed. Here immunoSEQ multiplex PCR was the method, and the copy in TCRdb shows in-frame clones only, minus some. The table has 250,000 or so clones, about 15% seen once. Sequencing was performed on naive CD4+ T cells from blood. The receptors here all came from a man aged 30 to 39 with type 1 diabetes.

The rearrangement links TRBV19 to TRBJ1-2; 12 bases match TRBD1. Germline V gene sequence: CDR1 LNHDA, CDR2 SQIVND (reference sequence). The V and J ends lost 8 bases and 4 bases, in that order; junction bases with no gene match: 14. The CDR3 is 17 residues long. The CDR3 here is CASHAGTGGPSAYGYTF. The CDR3 DNA sequence: TGTGCCAGTCACGCCGGGACAGGGGGCCCTTCCGCCTATGGCTACACCTTC.

This clone was observed a handful of times. The rearrangement links TRBV29-1 to TRBJ2-7, with no clear D. The CDR3 runs 12 residues. Trimming cost V 5 bases and J 4 bases, with 12 bases left between them. Per germline, CDR1 SQVTM and CDR2 ANQGSEA. The CDR3 nucleotides are TGCAGCGTTCTATTCGCTAGGTACGAGCAGTACTTC. Its protein product is CSVLFARYEQYF.

The gene calls are TRBV7-9 and TRBJ1-4; D possibly corresponds to TRBD1 (5 bases). Looked up from germline, CDR1 is SEHNR and CDR2 is FQNEAQ (reference sequence). The CDR3 is 15 amino acids. V lost 5 bases, J lost 5 bases, and 15 bases lay in between. The CDR3, as DNA: TGTGCCAGCAGCCCGCGGACATTCGCAAATGAAAAACTGTTTTTT. Amino acid sequence: CASSPRTFANEKLFF.

This clone was picked up a small number of times. The CDR3 bases are TGTGCCAGTAGTATCCAGCACAGGAATGAAAAACTGTTTTTT. Translation gives CASSIQHRNEKLFF. This chain uses TRBV19 with TRBJ1-4; TRBD1 might be the D (5 bases). The length of the CDR3 is 14 residues. Deletions cut 3 bases from V and 5 bases from J, with 10 bases between. Germline assignment: CDR1 LNHDA and CDR2 SQIVND (reference sequence).

V gene TRBV4-1 combines with J gene TRBJ2-5; 9 bases fit TRBD2. V dropped 4 bases and J dropped 2; count of bases not matched to a gene: 8. The germline V gene has CDR1 MGHRA and CDR2 YSYEKL. This CDR3 comprises 16 residues. The CDR3 sequence is CASSPTLTSGQETQYF. In nucleotides, the CDR3 is TGCGCCAGCAGCCCAACTCTGACTAGCGGACAAGAGACCCAGTACTTC.